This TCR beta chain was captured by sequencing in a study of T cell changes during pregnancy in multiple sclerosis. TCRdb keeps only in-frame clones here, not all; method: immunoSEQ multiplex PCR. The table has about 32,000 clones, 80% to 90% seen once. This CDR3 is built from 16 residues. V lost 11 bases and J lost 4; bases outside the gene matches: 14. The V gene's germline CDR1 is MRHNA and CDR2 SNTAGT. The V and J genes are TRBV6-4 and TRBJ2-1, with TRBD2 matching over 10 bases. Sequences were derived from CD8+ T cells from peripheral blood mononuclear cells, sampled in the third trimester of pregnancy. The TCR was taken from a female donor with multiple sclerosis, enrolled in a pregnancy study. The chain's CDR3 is CAGPREAGGGYNEQFF. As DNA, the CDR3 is TGTGCCGGTCCGAGAGAAGCGGGAGGGGGTTACAATGAGCAGTTCTTC.